Described below is a single T cell receptor beta chain sequence and its context. Its cognate antigen is unknown. Generated by immunoSEQ multiplex PCR, the TCRdb table keeps only in-frame clones and is missing some. Among more than 90,000 clones listed, roughly 84% were seen once. The CDR3 is 15 residues long. Trimming cost V 3 bases and J 1 base; bases outside gene matches: 2. Germline loops: CDR1 SGDLS, CDR2 YYNGEE. The source of the sample is a study of T cell responses to AZD1222 COVID-19 vaccine. Notes on the study in general: Distributed over spike, vaccine-associated CD4 TCRs predominated at 160-218 and 743-854.

The genes are TRBV9 and TRBJ2-2; the match to TRBD1 covers 8 bases. This sequence originates from an adult who received the AZD1222 COVID-19 vaccine. The specimen was peripheral blood, collected 28 days after the second AZD1222 dose. The CDR3 protein is CASSDRGMNTGELFF. Here the CDR3 DNA reads TGTGCCAGCAGCGACAGGGGGATGAACACCGGGGAGCTGTTTTTT.